This TCR beta chain was identified in a study of human T cells and chemical hapten exposure. As to time point: patch test 3, about 24 weeks after DPC sensitization. Treatment meaning: therapeutic diphenylcyclopropenone sensitization with weekly scalp DPC. Patients had alopecia, were aged 18 to 70, and were not pregnant. Germline CDR1 MNHEY, CDR2 SVGEGT. This CDR3 comprises 14 residues. TCRdb reprocessed the RACE reads with MiXCR, giving one entry per CDR3 protein. The sample lists fewer than 80,000 distinct CDR3 sequences; 11% were seen once. As to this clonotype: One base away lies a much larger clone, so this may be a sequencing read error.

The starting material was whole blood, obtained in connection with sensitization to the hapten diphenylcyclopropenone (DPC). The rearrangement links TRBV6-2 or TRBV6-3 to TRBJ2-3; TRBD2 agrees at 12 bases. The receptor was derived from a woman aged 25 to 39 with alopecia areata. Some clones in this sample may be carry-over from other donors' samples. Here the CDR3 reads CASRGLAGTDTRYF. CDR3 nucleotide sequence: TGTGCCAGCAGAGGACTAGCGGGAACAGATACGCGGTATTTT.